This T cell receptor (beta chain) came from a study of post-analysis software for immune sequencing data. Background on the study: The courses of disease that were included comprised relapsing-remitting, secondary progressive and progressive-relapsing multiple sclerosis. General study points: Controls showed significantly higher normalized Chao1 diversity than did multiple sclerosis patients. Five or six TRBV segments, TRBV5-6, TRBV5-1 and TRBV20-1 among them, were found more frequent in patients than controls.

On this clonotype: The antigen is not known.

Unique molecular identifiers were present in the TCR beta cDNA libraries. TCRdb analysed the PCR reads with MiXCR anew, one entry per CDR3 protein. The profile shows some 450,000 distinct CDR3 sequences, approximately 45% of them singletons. This CDR3 region has 14 residues. Germline lookup yields CDR1 MDHEN and CDR2 SYDVKM. V was shortened by 2 bases and J by 0 bases, with 4 bases between the two germline ends. Material: blood. This chain connects TRBV28 to TRBJ2-2; no clear D gene. This receptor was taken from a girl aged 5-17 years with multiple sclerosis. CDR3 DNA sequence: TGTGCCAGCAGTTTAACCTCGAACACCGGGGAGCTGTTTTTT. Its translation is CASSLTSNTGELFF. The entire variable domain, with the rest obtained from reference TRBV28 and TRBJ2-2, is as follows: DVKVTQSSRYLVKRTGEKVFLECVQDMDHENMFWYRQDPGLGLRLIYFSYDVKMKEKGDIPEGYSVSREKKERFSLILESASTNQTSMYLCASSLTSNTGELFFGEGSRLTVL.